The sequence of this T cell receptor (beta chain) was determined in a study of control samples from healthy donors and cancer patients (dated by TCRdb to 2020 to 2022). Receptor amplification or capture employed the immunoSEQ multiplex PCR assay. TCRdb holds this immuneACCESS table with in-frame rearrangements only. Some clones are missing; in checked studies, unresolved V genes explain under half, and the rest has no known cause. The sample includes about 69,000 clones, with approximately 80% observed a single time. The ten largest clonotypes hold 2.9% of the sample. V loses 5 bases of germline sequence and J loses 2 bases, and the interval between the two ends is 13 bases. The CDR3 sequence holds 15 residues, the cysteine and phenylalanine included. CDR3 DNA is the only sequence kept; it has 45 bases, read in frame from the first base. From the germline V gene (reference sequence), CDR1 is SEHNR and CDR2 is FQNEAQ.

As for this clone: It has no known antigen specificity. No per-base quality is available; no much larger clone lies one base away.

The sequence derives from a woman aged 50 to 65 with lung cancer. The chain links TRBV7-9 with TRBJ1-5; a tentative D call is TRBD1 (6 bases match). The sequenced sample was PBMCs. The CDR3 protein: CASSADRFGNQPQHF. The DNA is as follows: TGTGCCAGCAGCGCGGACAGATTCGGCAATCAGCCCCAGCATTTT. The CDR3 plus the reference TRBV7-9 and TRBJ1-5 genes for the other parts give the full variable domain: DTGVSQNPRHKITKRGQNVTFRCDPISEHNRLYWYRQTLGQGPEFLTYFQNEAQLEKSRLLSDRFSAERPKGSFSTLEIQRTEQGDSAMYLCASSADRFGNQPQHFGDGTRLSIL.